This is a list of T cell receptor beta chains from one sample in a study of cytomegalovirus exposure and HLA in healthy donors. This table comes from immunoSEQ multiplex PCR, and its TCRdb copy is limited to in-frame clones, with some not included. The sample has 110,000 or so clones, 76% seen once; the top ten hold about 16%. Sequenced input: PBMCs. Receptors originate from a man aged 45-65 years in good health and CMV-seropositive. Both conserved end residues are part of each CDR3. A D gene is named only where the DNA matches it firmly. Clone sizes are given selectively: once, few, many, or a class where the clone is expanded.

size: .
V: TRBV7-9
D: .
length: 13
J: TRBJ2-2
CDR3: CASSLLGAGELFF
DNA: TGTGCCAGCAGCCTCCTGGGCGCCGGGGAGCTGTTTTTT

size: .
V: TRBV2
D: TRBD2
length: 15
J: TRBJ2-3
CDR3: CASRETSGGGDTQYF
DNA: TGTGCCAGCAGAGAGACTAGCGGGGGAGGGGATACGCAGTATTTT

size: few
V: TRBV5-6
D: TRBD1
length: 15
J: TRBJ2-7
CDR3: CASSRPGQGSYEQYF
DNA: TGTGCCAGCAGCCGCCCGGGACAGGGATCTTACGAGCAGTACTTC

size: .
V: TRBV5-5
D: TRBD1
length: 17
J: TRBJ1-1
CDR3: CASSLGQGAGMNTEAFF
DNA: TGTGCCAGCAGCTTGGGACAGGGGGCGGGAATGAACACTGAAGCTTTCTTT

size: .
V: TRBV4-3
D: TRBD1
length: 15
J: TRBJ2-7
CDR3: CASSQDRGRTYEQYF
DNA: TGCGCCAGCAGCCAGGACAGGGGGCGAACCTACGAGCAGTACTTC

size: .
V: TRBV7-9
D: .
length: 17
J: TRBJ2-2
CDR3: CASSLPSSGQMSGELFF
DNA: TGTGCCAGCAGCCTCCCCTCATCCGGACAGATGAGTGGGGAGCTGTTTTTT

size: .
V: TRBV5-4
D: .
length: 15
J: TRBJ1-1
CDR3: CASRDEEQGNTEAFF
DNA: TGTGCCAGCAGAGATGAGGAACAGGGGAACACTGAAGCTTTCTTT

size: .
V: TRBV10-3
D: .
length: 14
J: TRBJ1-1
CDR3: CASSGTGRGTEAFF
DNA: TGTGCCAGCTCCGGGACGGGGAGGGGGACTGAAGCTTTCTTT

size: .
V: TRBV4-1
D: .
length: 15
J: TRBJ2-5
CDR3: CASSQDPRVGETQYF
DNA: TGCGCCAGCAGCCAAGATCCCAGGGTTGGGGAGACCCAGTACTTC

size: once
V: TRBV4-3
D: .
length: 13
J: TRBJ2-2
CDR3: CASSQQGTGELFF
DNA: TGCGCCAGCAGCCAGCAGGGTACCGGGGAGCTGTTTTTT

size: .
V: TRBV19
D: TRBD1
length: 17
J: TRBJ2-3
CDR3: CASSNLRGLGFTDTQYF
DNA: TGTGCCAGTAGTAACCTCAGGGGGCTCGGATTCACAGATACGCAGTATTTT

size: .
V: TRBV7-9
D: .
length: 13
J: TRBJ2-7
CDR3: CASSEGLSGEQYF
DNA: TGTGCCAGCAGCGAGGGACTCTCGGGCGAGCAGTACTTC

size: .
V: TRBV5-1
D: .
length: 14
J: TRBJ2-7
CDR3: CASSLAAVSYEQYF
DNA: TGCGCCAGCAGCTTGGCCGCGGTATCCTACGAGCAGTACTTC

size: .
V: TRBV6-1
D: TRBD1
length: 15
J: TRBJ2-6
CDR3: CATRTGGSGANVLTF
DNA: TGTGCCACTCGGACAGGTGGCTCTGGGGCCAACGTCCTGACTTTC

size: .
V: TRBV19
D: TRBD1
length: 15
J: TRBJ1-6
CDR3: CASRPPGQGVGALHF
DNA: TGTGCCAGTAGGCCACCGGGACAGGGGGTAGGGGCCCTCCACTTT

size: .
V: TRBV2
D: TRBD2
length: 15
J: TRBJ2-7
CDR3: CASSDPGLGSYEQYF
DNA: TGTGCCAGCAGTGATCCGGGACTAGGGTCCTACGAGCAGTACTTC

size: .
V: TRBV6-5
D: .
length: 13
J: TRBJ1-1
CDR3: CASGQTVNTEAFF
DNA: TGTGCCAGCGGACAGACGGTTAACACTGAAGCTTTCTTT

size: .
V: TRBV6-6
D: TRBD2
length: 16
J: TRBJ2-5
CDR3: CASSSLPSGVGETQYF
DNA: TGTGCCAGCAGCTCCCTACCTAGCGGGGTGGGGGAGACCCAGTACTTC

size: few
V: TRBV6-5
D: TRBD2
length: 14
J: TRBJ2-5
CDR3: CASTLSGGSETQYF
DNA: TGTGCCAGCACCCTTAGCGGGGGATCGGAGACCCAGTACTTC

size: .
V: TRBV28
D: .
length: 10
J: TRBJ1-1
CDR3: CASSRDGAFF
DNA: TGTGCCAGCAGCCGAGACGGGGCTTTCTTT

size: .
V: TRBV11-2
D: .
length: 15
J: TRBJ2-3
CDR3: CASSLVALDTDTQYF
DNA: TGTGCCAGCAGCTTAGTGGCCCTAGACACAGATACGCAGTATTTT

size: .
V: TRBV7-8
D: .
length: 18
J: TRBJ2-5
CDR3: CASSPSRGGYGVRETQYF
DNA: TGTGCCAGCAGCCCCTCGAGGGGGGGCTATGGAGTACGAGAGACCCAGTACTTC

size: .
V: TRBV18
D: .
length: 17
J: TRBJ2-1
CDR3: CASSPPVGSSGYNEQFF
DNA: TGTGCCAGCTCACCACCGGTCGGGAGCTCTGGATACAATGAGCAGTTCTTC

size: .
V: TRBV27
D: .
length: 13
J: TRBJ1-6
CDR3: CASRESYNSPLHF
DNA: TGTGCCAGCCGCGAGAGCTATAATTCACCCCTCCACTTT

size: few
V: TRBV7-8
D: TRBD1
length: 15
J: TRBJ2-1
CDR3: CASSPFGQGANEQFF
DNA: TGTGCCAGCAGCCCTTTCGGACAGGGGGCAAATGAGCAGTTCTTC

size: .
V: TRBV27
D: TRBD2
length: 16
J: TRBJ2-3
CDR3: CASSLRIAGSTDTQYF
DNA: TGTGCCAGCAGTTTAAGAATAGCGGGGAGCACAGATACGCAGTATTTT

size: .
V: TRBV6-1
D: .
length: 15
J: TRBJ2-7
CDR3: CASNQPGEISYEQYF
DNA: TGTGCCAGCAACCAGCCGGGGGAGATCTCCTACGAGCAGTACTTC

size: .
V: TRBV19
D: .
length: 13
J: TRBJ1-1
CDR3: CASNQGGETEAFF
DNA: TGTGCCAGTAACCAGGGAGGTGAGACTGAAGCTTTCTTT

size: .
V: TRBV11-2
D: .
length: 15
J: TRBJ1-4
CDR3: CASSRQIATNEKLFF
DNA: TGTGCCAGCAGCCGCCAGATCGCAACTAATGAAAAACTGTTTTTT

size: .
V: TRBV5-4
D: TRBD1
length: 13
J: TRBJ2-3
CDR3: CASSYDRGSTQYF
DNA: TGTGCCAGCAGTTATGACAGGGGGTCGACGCAGTATTTT

size: .
V: TRBV6-5
D: .
length: 15
J: TRBJ1-2
CDR3: CATLTPSGHQYGYTF
DNA: TGTGCCACACTCACTCCCTCGGGACATCAGTATGGCTACACCTTC

size: .
V: TRBV6-1
D: .
length: 14
J: TRBJ2-7
CDR3: CASSEQGLAYEQYF
DNA: TGTGCCAGCAGTGAACAGGGGTTGGCCTACGAGCAGTACTTC

size: once
V: TRBV7-9
D: .
length: 12
J: TRBJ2-5
CDR3: CASSFLVQTQYF
DNA: TGTGCCAGCAGCTTCCTAGTGCAGACCCAGTACTTC

size: .
V: TRBV28
D: TRBD1
length: 14
J: TRBJ2-2
CDR3: CASSLGQGPGELFF
DNA: TGTGCCAGCAGTTTAGGACAGGGGCCCGGGGAGCTGTTTTTT

size: .
V: TRBV4-1
D: .
length: 14
J: TRBJ1-1
CDR3: CASPHRGMDTEAFF
DNA: TGCGCCAGCCCCCATAGGGGCATGGACACTGAAGCTTTCTTT

size: once
V: TRBV11-3
D: TRBD2
length: 17
J: TRBJ2-1
CDR3: CASRPGLAGGLYNEQFF
DNA: TGTGCCAGCAGGCCGGGACTAGCGGGGGGTTTATACAATGAGCAGTTCTTC

size: .
V: TRBV15
D: TRBD1
length: 19
J: TRBJ2-7
CDR3: CATSSAAFGLGQGLNEQYF
DNA: TGTGCCACCAGCAGTGCCGCCTTTGGATTGGGACAGGGGCTGAACGAGCAGTACTTC

size: few
V: TRBV5-1
D: .
length: 15
J: TRBJ2-7
CDR3: CASRAMEGSANEQYF
DNA: TGCGCCAGCAGGGCAATGGAGGGATCGGCTAACGAGCAGTACTTC

size: .
V: TRBV10-3
D: .
length: 13
J: TRBJ1-1
CDR3: CAISEAPDSEAFF
DNA: TGTGCCATCAGTGAAGCGCCAGACTCCGAAGCTTTCTTT

size: .
V: TRBV5-6
D: TRBD2
length: 18
J: TRBJ2-3
CDR3: CASSPLRVSGRRTDTQYF
DNA: TGTGCCAGCAGTCCCCTAAGGGTTAGCGGGAGGCGCACAGATACGCAGTATTTT

size: once
V: TRBV19
D: .
length: 14
J: TRBJ1-2
CDR3: CASSIVTGSYGYTF
DNA: TGTGCCAGTAGTATAGTTACGGGATCCTATGGCTACACCTTC

size: few
V: TRBV6-5
D: TRBD1
length: 14
J: TRBJ2-3
CDR3: CASSGTGNTDTQYF
DNA: TGTGCCAGCAGCGGGACAGGGAACACAGATACGCAGTATTTT

size: once
V: TRBV5-1
D: TRBD2
length: 16
J: TRBJ2-3
CDR3: CASSSGLAGASDTQYF
DNA: TGCGCCAGCAGCTCGGGACTAGCGGGAGCCTCAGATACGCAGTATTTT

size: .
V: TRBV4-3
D: .
length: 16
J: TRBJ2-3
CDR3: CASSFQAQASTDTQYF
DNA: TGCGCCAGCAGCTTTCAGGCGCAGGCTAGCACAGATACGCAGTATTTT

size: .
V: TRBV7-2
D: .
length: 18
J: TRBJ2-1
CDR3: CASSSRGRRGFSYNEQFF
DNA: TGTGCCAGCAGCTCAAGGGGGAGAAGAGGGTTCTCCTACAATGAGCAGTTCTTC

size: .
V: TRBV19
D: TRBD1
length: 14
J: TRBJ1-1
CDR3: CASSVQGLNTEAFF
DNA: TGTGCCAGTAGTGTACAGGGGCTGAACACTGAAGCTTTCTTT

size: few
V: TRBV10-2
D: TRBD1
length: 14
J: TRBJ1-5
CDR3: CASSPDRVAQPQHF
DNA: TGCGCCAGCAGTCCTGACAGGGTGGCTCAGCCCCAGCATTTT

size: .
V: TRBV6-1
D: .
length: 16
J: TRBJ1-1
CDR3: CASSEAVQGPNTEAFF
DNA: TGTGCCAGCAGTGAAGCTGTACAGGGCCCAAACACTGAAGCTTTCTTT

size: few
V: TRBV7-9
D: .
length: 13
J: TRBJ1-2
CDR3: CASSKGSNYGYTF
DNA: TGTGCCAGCAGCAAGGGGTCTAACTATGGCTACACCTTC

size: .
V: TRBV5-4
D: TRBD1
length: 13
J: TRBJ2-5
CDR3: CASSWDREETQYF
DNA: TGTGCCAGCAGTTGGGACAGGGAGGAGACCCAGTACTTC

size: .
V: TRBV14
D: .
length: 16
J: TRBJ1-3
CDR3: CASSQERRDDGNTIYF
DNA: TGTGCCAGCAGCCAAGAGCGGCGGGATGACGGAAACACCATATATTTT

size: .
V: TRBV5-1
D: .
length: 16
J: TRBJ1-2
CDR3: CASSLGSTGLDYGYTF
DNA: TGCGCCAGCAGCTTGGGCTCAACAGGGCTTGACTATGGCTACACCTTC

size: .
V: TRBV9
D: .
length: 13
J: TRBJ2-2
CDR3: CASSAGNTGELFF
DNA: TGTGCCAGCAGCGCAGGGAACACCGGGGAGCTGTTTTTT

size: .
V: TRBV11-2
D: .
length: 15
J: TRBJ1-2
CDR3: CASSLATTTNYGYTF
DNA: TGTGCCAGCAGCTTAGCGACTACTACTAACTATGGCTACACCTTC

size: few
V: TRBV19
D: TRBD1
length: 14
J: TRBJ2-7
CDR3: CASRKRTGDYEQYF
DNA: TGTGCCAGTAGGAAGAGGACAGGGGACTACGAGCAGTACTTC

size: once
V: TRBV13
D: TRBD2
length: 19
J: TRBJ2-3
CDR3: CASSLGGGGLAALTDTQYF
DNA: TGTGCCAGCAGCTTAGGGGGCGGGGGTCTAGCGGCCCTAACAGATACGCAGTATTTT

size: few
V: TRBV11-3
D: TRBD1
length: 14
J: TRBJ2-7
CDR3: CASTLGVRTGEQYF
DNA: TGTGCCAGCACCCTAGGGGTCAGGACAGGCGAGCAGTACTTC

size: .
V: TRBV10-1
D: .
length: 13
J: TRBJ2-7
CDR3: CASQQGPSYEQYF
DNA: TGCGCCAGCCAACAGGGCCCATCCTACGAGCAGTACTTC

size: .
V: TRBV27
D: .
length: 12
J: TRBJ2-1
CDR3: CASSPRGAEQFF
DNA: TGTGCCAGCAGTCCCAGGGGGGCTGAGCAGTTCTTC